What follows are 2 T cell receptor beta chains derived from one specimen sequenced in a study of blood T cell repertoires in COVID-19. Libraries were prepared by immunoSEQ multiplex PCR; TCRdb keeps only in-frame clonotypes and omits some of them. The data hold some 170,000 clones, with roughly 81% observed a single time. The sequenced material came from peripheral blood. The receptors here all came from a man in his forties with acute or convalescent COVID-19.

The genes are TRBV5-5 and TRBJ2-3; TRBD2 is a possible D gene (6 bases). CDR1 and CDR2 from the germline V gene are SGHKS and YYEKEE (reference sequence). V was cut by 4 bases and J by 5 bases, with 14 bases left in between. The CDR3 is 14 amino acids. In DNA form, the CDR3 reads TGTGCCAGCAGCCGGGCTAGCGTGGGAGATACGCAGTATTTT. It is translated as CASSRASVGDTQYF.

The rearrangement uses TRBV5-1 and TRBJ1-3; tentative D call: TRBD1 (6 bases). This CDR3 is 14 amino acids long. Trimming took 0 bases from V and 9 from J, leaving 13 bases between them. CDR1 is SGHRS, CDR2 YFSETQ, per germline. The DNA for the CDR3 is TGCGCCAGCAGCTTGGAGGCAGGGGCGGCCACCATATATTTT. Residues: CASSLEAGAATIYF. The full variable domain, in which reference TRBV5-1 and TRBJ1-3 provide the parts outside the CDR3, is KAGVTQTPRYLIKTRGQQVTLSCSPISGHRSVSWYQQTPGQGLQFLFEYFSETQRNKGNFPGRFSGRQFSNSRSEMNVSTLELGDSALYLCASSLEAGAATIYFGEGSWLTVV.